What follows describes a single TCR beta chain. The antigen remains undetermined. This CDR3 contains 14 residues. V lost 0 bases to trimming and J lost 12 bases, with 15 bases between them. CDR1 LGHNA and CDR2 YSLEER come from the germline V gene. Each CDR3 protein gets one entry after TCRdb re-called the 5' RACE reads with MiXCR. The repertoire consists of 420,000 or so distinct CDR3 sequences, with approximately 18% occurring once and the leading ten covering about 12%. The data are from a study of identical twins. Study findings and constraints: Models predicted too little out-of-frame TCR alpha sharing in monozygotic twins.

The rearrangement links TRBV4-3 to TRBJ2-1; a weak D match, TRBD1 (5 bases). What was sequenced was naive T cells sorted from blood. This clonotype originated in a man aged 45 to 65 in good health. The CDR3 DNA reads as TGCGCCAGCAGCCAAGATAAACAGGCTCTAGTGCAGTTCTTC. Translating gives CASSQDKQALVQFF.